The T cell receptor (beta chain) under discussion was sequenced for a study of blood T cell repertoires in COVID-19. Here immunoSEQ multiplex PCR was the method, and the copy in TCRdb shows in-frame clones only, minus some. The sample lists more than 200,000 clones, 84% occurring once. A single count supports this clone. The receptor's source is a man aged 55 to 70 with acute or convalescent COVID-19. The material sequenced was peripheral blood.

CDR3: CASSNLGVYMGNEQFF. In nucleotides, the CDR3 is TGTGCCAGCAGTAATCTTGGAGTGTATATGGGCAATGAGCAGTTCTTC. J is TRBJ2-1 and V is TRBV27; D is ambiguous. CDR3 size: 16 residues. V was shortened by 5 bases and J by 6 bases, with 20 bases between the two germline ends. CDR1 is MNHEY, CDR2 SMNVEV, per germline (reference sequence).